The 29 T cell receptor beta chains reported below all come from one sample, sequenced in a study of T cell responses to AZD1222 COVID-19 vaccine. The assay was immunoSEQ multiplex PCR, and TCRdb's table has in-frame clones only and misses some. The sample records 150,000 to 200,000 clones, 90% to 95% being singletons. This material consisted of peripheral blood, taken on day 0 of AZD1222 vaccination. The receptors stem from an adult in good health.

This clone has just a few counts. The J gene is TRBJ2-3, the V gene TRBV27, with 7 bases that match TRBD2. This CDR3 has 16 amino acids. The V gene's germline CDR1 is MNHEY and CDR2 SMNVEV (reference sequence). Trimming took 4 bases from V and 3 from J; bases not matched to a gene: 10. Here the CDR3 DNA reads TGTGCCAGCAGTTCCTCGACTAGCTTGGCGACAGATACGCAGTATTTT. It translates to CASSSSTSLATDTQYF.

The CDR3 nucleotides are TGTGCCAGCTCACCGCCTAGTTTAAACGAGCAGTACTTC. Translated: CASSPPSLNEQYF. The chain combines TRBV18 with TRBJ2-7, with no clear D. Between the trimmed V and J ends, which lost 3 bases and 5 bases, there was a span of 11 bases. Per germline, CDR1 KGHSH and CDR2 LQKENI. The CDR3 runs 13 residues.

The chain couples TRBV6-5 to TRBJ1-4, with D uncertain. The germline gives CDR1 MNHEY, CDR2 SVGAGI. This CDR3 has 15 residues. V was pared by 6 bases and J by 0 bases, with 11 bases between. The CDR3 DNA reads TGTGCCAGCAGATCGGACGGAGCAACTAATGAAAAACTGTTTTTT. Residues: CASRSDGATNEKLFF.

V gene TRBV12-3 or TRBV12-4 combines with J gene TRBJ2-7, with 7 bases aligning to TRBD2. The length of the CDR3 is 13 residues. V trimming: 3 bases; J trimming: 4 bases; junction bases outside the gene matches: 3. As DNA, the CDR3 is TGTGCCAGCAGTTTCGGGGGAGGGTACGAGCAGTACTTC. Amino acid sequence: CASSFGGGYEQYF.

The CDR3 DNA is TGTGCCTGGAGGGGGATCAAGCTGAGAACCGGTCTGAGCGATGACGAGCAGTACTTC. This encodes CAWRGIKLRTGLSDDEQYF. The V and J genes are TRBV30 and TRBJ2-7; D is uncertain. The CDR3 extends over 19 amino acids. V lost 3 bases to trimming and J lost 5 bases, with 32 bases between them. Germline-derived CDR1 and CDR2 are GTSNPN and SVGIG (reference sequence).

CDR3: CASTTRTSGSGGELFF. In DNA, the CDR3 is TGTGCCAGTACTACCAGGACTAGCGGGAGTGGCGGGGAGCTGTTTTTT. This chain joins TRBV19 and TRBJ2-2; TRBD2 matches at 13 bases. The CDR3 is 16 amino acids. V shed 7 bases, J shed 7 bases, and the junction held 9 bases outside the gene matches. The germline V gene has CDR1 LNHDA and CDR2 SQIVND (reference sequence). Using reference TRBV19 and TRBJ2-2 for the parts outside the CDR3, the full variable domain is DGGITQSPKYLFRKEGQNVTLSCEQNLNHDAMYWYRQDPGQGLRLIYYSQIVNDFQKGDIAEGYSVSREKKESFPLTVTSAQKNPTAFYLCASTTRTSGSGGELFFGEGSRLTVL.

The V and J genes are TRBV18 and TRBJ1-2; D remains unclear. The germline V gene encodes CDR1 KGHSH and CDR2 LQKENI. The CDR3 length is 15 residues. Trimming shortened V by 2 bases and J by 6 bases, and 16 bases separated the two germline ends. The CDR3 region has the DNA TGTGCCAGCTCACCAACCCTCTCAGGCTGGGATGGCTACACCTTC. This encodes CASSPTLSGWDGYTF.

The chain recombines TRBV5-5 with TRBJ1-2; 11 positions agree with TRBD1. The germline V gene encodes CDR1 SGHKS and CDR2 YYEKEE (reference sequence). The CDR3 consists of 18 residues. The junction had 14 bases not matched to a gene; V was cut back by 2 bases and J by 5 bases. The CDR3 DNA reads TGTGCCAGCAGCTTACAGACGGGACAGGGGGGTTGGCCGTATGGCTACACCTTC. As protein: CASSLQTGQGGWPYGYTF.

The genes are TRBV6-2 or TRBV6-3 and TRBJ1-1; 8 bases match TRBD1. Germline CDR1 MNHEY, CDR2 SVGEGT. This CDR3 is 14 amino acids long. V shed 4 bases and J 8 bases; nucleotides not matched to a gene: 9. The DNA for the CDR3 is TGTGCCAGCAGTTTCGGGACAGGCATGAGGGAAGCTTTCTTT. Translated, it gives CASSFGTGMREAFF.

J is TRBJ1-2 and V is TRBV9; D gene unclear. This CDR3 region has 15 residues. V was clipped by 0 bases and J by 4 bases, with 13 bases between them. Per germline, CDR1 SGDLS and CDR2 YYNGEE. The CDR3 protein is CASSVGRQEIYGYTF. The CDR3 coding sequence is TGTGCCAGCAGCGTAGGACGGCAGGAGATCTATGGCTACACCTTC.

This clone was found a few times. This chain connects TRBV7-9 to TRBJ1-1; D is ambiguous. CDR1 and CDR2 (germline): SEHNR, FQNEAQ (reference sequence). The germline V and J ends were trimmed by 6 bases and 4 bases, with 12 bases remaining between them. The length of the CDR3 is 13 residues. CDR3 DNA sequence: TGTGCCAGCAGTAAGGGATCAGGCACTGAAGCTTTCTTT. Protein: CASSKGSGTEAFF.

The rearrangement joins TRBV6-1 to TRBJ2-3; a possible D gene is TRBD2 (5 bases). Germline V lookup: CDR1 MNHNS, CDR2 SASEGT. This CDR3 has 14 amino acids. V was clipped by 2 bases and J by 8 bases, with 14 bases between them. CDR3 region: CASSETRLPTTQYF. DNA for the CDR3: TGTGCCAGCAGTGAAACTAGACTCCCCACTACGCAGTATTTT.

This clone was counted a single time. The chain uses TRBV2 and TRBJ1-1; D is ambiguous. The CDR3 covers 14 residues. CDR1 is SNHLY and CDR2 is FYNNEI in the germline V gene. The V and J ends lost 5 bases and 0 bases respectively, with 10 bases between them. The CDR3 region is CASSFEIVNTEAFF. The CDR3 bases are TGTGCCAGCAGTTTCGAGATTGTGAACACTGAAGCTTTCTTT.

The chain is built from TRBV11-3 and TRBJ2-2; 7 bases map to TRBD1. This CDR3 is built from 15 residues. Per germline, CDR1 SGHNT and CDR2 YENEEA. After removal of 1 base from V and 7 bases from J, the junction contained 6 bases not matched to a gene. The CDR3 spells CASSLGQGEGGELFF. CDR3 nucleotide sequence: TGTGCCAGCAGCTTAGGACAGGGAGAGGGCGGGGAGCTGTTTTTT.

The count of this clone is one. This chain uses TRBV18 with TRBJ1-5; TRBD1 might be the D (6 bases). CDR1 KGHSH and CDR2 LQKENI come from the germline V gene. This CDR3 region has 14 residues. V lost 6 bases and J 4 bases, leaving 13 bases between the germline ends. CDR3 loop: CASSRGQVNQPQHF. CDR3 in DNA: TGTGCCAGCTCCCGGGGACAAGTGAATCAGCCCCAGCATTTT.

The sample holds one count of this clone. CDR3 sequence reads: CASSLGGRAVFDEQFF. The CDR3 region has the DNA TGTGCCAGCAGCTTGGGCGGGAGGGCCGTTTTCGATGAGCAGTTCTTC. V and J are TRBV5-8 and TRBJ2-1, with 9 nucleotides matching TRBD2. Germline V gives CDR1 SGHTS, CDR2 YDEGEE. This CDR3 spans 16 amino acids. The V and J ends lost 0 bases and 8 bases, in that order; junction bases with no gene match: 9.

This chain joins TRBV5-1 and TRBJ2-7, with TRBD1 matching over 9 bases. Germline CDR1 is SGHRS and CDR2 is YFSETQ. Germline trimming cut 3 bases from V and 5 bases from J; bases unmatched to any gene: 3. This CDR3 is built from 13 residues. The CDR3 DNA reads TGCGCCAGCAGCTCGGGACAGGGAAACGAGCAGTACTTC. Translation: CASSSGQGNEQYF.

This clone was seen just once. Other nucleotide sequences from this sample produce the same CDR3. This chain joins TRBV5-1 and TRBJ2-3; D call uncertain. This CDR3 spans 14 amino acids. Trimming stripped 7 bases from V and 0 bases from J, with 12 bases between. Germline V lookup: CDR1 SGHRS, CDR2 YFSETQ. The CDR3 loop is CASSPDTSTDTQYF. In nucleotides, the CDR3 is TGCGCCAGCTCCCCCGATACTAGCACAGATACGCAGTATTTT.

This chain links TRBV10-3 with TRBJ2-7; D may match TRBD1 or TRBD2 (5 bases each). From germline, CDR1 is ENHRY and CDR2 SYGVKD. This CDR3 has 15 residues. V lost 2 bases, J lost 5 bases, and 16 bases lay in between. The DNA for the CDR3 is TGTGCCATCAGTGAGATTCCAGGGAGTAAAGACGAGCAGTACTTC. This codes for CAISEIPGSKDEQYF.

CDR3 sequence reads: CASSLGQGPGNTIYF. Here the CDR3 DNA reads TGTGCCAGCAGCCTTGGACAGGGACCAGGAAACACCATATATTTT. The rearrangement uses TRBV5-8 and TRBJ1-3; 8 nucleotides line up with TRBD1. V dropped 4 bases and J dropped 4; count of bases not matched to a gene: 7. CDR3 length equals 15 residues. Germline CDR1 and CDR2: SGHTS and YDEGEE.

The CDR3 DNA follows: TGCGCCAGCAGCCAGACAGGGGGCAGCGGTGAAAAACTGTTTTTT. Amino acid sequence: CASSQTGGSGEKLFF. The rearrangement links TRBV5-1 to TRBJ1-4, with TRBD1 matching over 10 bases. This CDR3 is built from 15 residues. In germline, CDR1 is SGHRS, CDR2 YFSETQ. The junction had 7 bases not matched to a gene; V was cut back by 4 bases and J by 7 bases.

The chain carries TRBV29-1 and TRBJ1-2; TRBD1 might be the D (5 bases). Germline-derived CDR1 and CDR2 are SQVTM and ANQGSEA. This CDR3 region has 13 residues. Trimming pared 4 bases from V and 5 bases from J, leaving 14 bases between. In DNA form, the CDR3 reads TGCAGCGTTGCTCCGACAGTACAATATGGCTACACCTTC. As protein: CSVAPTVQYGYTF.

The V gene is TRBV25-1, the J gene TRBJ2-7; D may be TRBD2 (6 bases). The length of the CDR3 is 12 residues. Deletions cut 9 bases from V and 0 bases from J, with 9 bases between. CDR1 and CDR2 (germline): MGHDK, SYGVNS. The CDR3 sequence is CARGEDSYEQYF. For the CDR3, the DNA is TGTGCCAGGGGGGAGGACTCCTACGAGCAGTACTTC.

This chain links TRBV7-2 with TRBJ2-7; 8 positions agree with TRBD2. The J segment lost 3 bases and the V segment lost 5 bases, leaving 9 bases of the junction unmatched. This CDR3 region has 15 residues. Germline assignment: CDR1 SGHTA and CDR2 FQGNSA. Here the CDR3 reads CASSPRGGRYYEQYF. Written as DNA, the CDR3 is TGTGCCAGCAGCCCGAGGGGCGGGAGGTACTACGAGCAGTACTTC.

This chain links TRBV7-9 with TRBJ2-1; D gene unclear. V was clipped by 8 bases and J by 2 bases, with 16 bases between them. The CDR3 is 15 amino acids. Germline V gives CDR1 SEHNR, CDR2 FQNEAQ (reference sequence). DNA of the CDR3: TGTGCCAGCTCATCTTCCGCTGAAGCCTACAATGAGCAGTTCTTC. Translation: CASSSSAEAYNEQFF.

The rearrangement joins TRBV6-1 to TRBJ2-1, with D unresolved. Trimming left V 0 bases short and J 12 bases short, with 12 bases between. Germline loops: CDR1 MNHNS, CDR2 SASEGT. This CDR3 spans 13 amino acids. Here the CDR3 DNA reads TGTGCCAGCAGTGAAGCAGGCCCGTCCGCGCAGTTCTTC. It yields the protein CASSEAGPSAQFF.

The chain has TRBV30 and TRBJ1-1, with D maybe TRBD1 (5 bases). The V and J ends lost 3 bases and 5 bases respectively, with 16 bases between them. Germline V gene lookup returns CDR1 GTSNPN and CDR2 SVGIG (reference sequence). The CDR3 extends over 14 amino acids. The DNA for the CDR3 is TGTGCCTGGAGCCAACTTTCCGGGGGGACTGAAGCTTTCTTT. The encoded protein is CAWSQLSGGTEAFF.

The chain recombines TRBV3-1 (or the pseudogene TRBV3-2) with TRBJ1-5, with a weak D call TRBD1 (5 bases). Per germline, CDR1 LGHDT and CDR2 YNNKEL (reference sequence). V was pared by 4 bases and J by 7 bases, with 17 bases between. This CDR3 has 15 residues. CDR3 DNA sequence: TGTGCCAGCAGCCCTCAGGGACTCGGAAACCAGCCCCAGCATTTT. Protein sequence: CASSPQGLGNQPQHF.

The gene calls are TRBV12-3 or TRBV12-4 and TRBJ1-2; tentatively, D is TRBD1 (6 bases). V gave up 3 bases and J gave up 4 bases, with 9 bases separating them. The CDR3 has 13 amino acids. CDR3 residues: CASSFGGGYGYTF. CDR3 nucleotides: TGTGCCAGCAGTTTCGGGGGCGGCTATGGCTACACCTTC.